Shown below are 11 T cell receptor beta chains from a single sample sequenced in a study of cytomegalovirus exposure and HLA in healthy donors. PCR employed 60 Vbeta and 13 Jbeta primers. The table came from immunoSEQ multiplex PCR; TCRdb's copy has only in-frame clones and leaves some out. The data show over 95,000 clones, 74% seen once. Material for sequencing was PBMCs. These TCRs come from a human donor in good health.

The chain combines TRBV30 with TRBJ1-3; maybe TRBD1 (5 bases). Germline CDR1 GTSNPN, CDR2 SVGIG (reference sequence). There are 17 residues in the CDR3. V was pared by 2 bases and J by 0 bases, with 17 bases between. The CDR3 loop reads CAWSTPGLVFSGNTIYF. The CDR3 DNA is TGTGCCTGGAGTACCCCGGGACTCGTTTTCTCTGGAAACACCATATATTTT.

This clone was counted a single time. The V call is TRBV2, the J call TRBJ2-3; 8 positions agree with TRBD1. The junction had 6 bases not matched to a gene; V was cut back by 6 bases and J by 4 bases. The CDR3 sequence is 14 residues long. From germline, CDR1 is SNHLY and CDR2 FYNNEI. The CDR3 DNA reads as TGTGCCAGCAGCGCGGGACAGGCCCCAGATACGCAGTATTTT. This translates into CASSAGQAPDTQYF.

CDR3 amino acids: CASRGPTATRGPSLVGYNSPLHF. CDR3 DNA: TGTGCCAGCAGGGGCCCCACAGCAACCCGCGGGCCATCACTTGTGGGCTATAATTCACCCCTCCACTTT. The chain joins TRBV2 to TRBJ1-6; D not resolved. CDR3 length equals 23 residues. Trimming pared 6 bases from V and 3 bases from J, leaving 36 bases between. Germline-derived CDR1 and CDR2 are SNHLY and FYNNEI.

The chain joins TRBV9 to TRBJ2-7; 8 positions agree with TRBD2. The germline gives CDR1 SGDLS, CDR2 YYNGEE. The CDR3 runs 16 residues. With V trimmed by 3 bases and J by 8 bases, 16 bases remained unmatched. The DNA for the CDR3 is TGTGCCAGCAGCGCCTCCCGGGGGGGCACCTCTACGAAGCAGTACTTC. As protein: CASSASRGGTSTKQYF.

The chain joins TRBV4-2 to TRBJ1-3; D gene unclear. CDR1 is LGHNA and CDR2 is YNFKEQ in the germline V gene. V gave up 1 base and J gave up 0 bases, with 7 bases separating them. This CDR3 has 15 residues. CDR3 in amino acids: CASSQGGLSGNTIYF. As DNA, the CDR3 is TGTGCCAGCAGCCAAGGAGGTCTCTCTGGAAACACCATATATTTT.

This rearrangement joins TRBV28 to TRBJ2-1; 10 bases align to TRBD2. CDR1 is MDHEN, CDR2 SYDVKM, per germline. The V segment lost 3 bases and the J segment 5 bases; nucleotides outside the gene matches: 4. This CDR3 comprises 15 residues. CDR3 protein: CASSFRAGGNNEQFF. The CDR3 region has the DNA TGTGCCAGCAGTTTCAGAGCGGGAGGGAACAATGAGCAGTTCTTC.

This clone has just one count. The rearrangement joins TRBV27 to TRBJ2-5; 11 nucleotides agree with TRBD2. J lost 2 bases, V lost 6 bases, and 8 bases had no gene match. The length of the CDR3 is 16 residues. Germline V gene sequence: CDR1 MNHEY, CDR2 SMNVEV (reference sequence). CDR3: CASSRTGTSGQETQYF. CDR3 DNA: TGTGCCAGCAGCAGAACTGGGACTAGCGGACAAGAGACCCAGTACTTC.

The chain links TRBV19 to TRBJ2-6; 9 bases line up with TRBD1. V shed 5 bases, J shed 0 bases, and the junction held 5 bases outside the gene matches. The germline V gene has CDR1 LNHDA and CDR2 SQIVND (reference sequence). The CDR3 loop spans 17 amino acids. CDR3 DNA: TGTGCCAGTAGTCCCGGGACAGGGAACTCTGGGGCCAACGTCCTGACTTTC. Its protein product is CASSPGTGNSGANVLTF.

V usage is TRBV11-2 and J usage is TRBJ2-1, with D perhaps TRBD2 (6 bases). The CDR3 spans 11 residues. V shed 5 bases and J shed 9 bases, with 8 bases lying between them. The germline V gene encodes CDR1 SGHAT and CDR2 FQNNGV. CDR3 amino acids: CASSLGGEQFF. In DNA form, the CDR3 reads TGTGCCAGCAGCCTCGGGGGTGAGCAGTTCTTC.

This clone appeared a few times. The gene calls are TRBV9 and TRBJ1-3; TRBD1 is a possible D gene (5 bases). The CDR3 is 16 amino acids. Germline lookup yields CDR1 SGDLS and CDR2 YYNGEE. Trimming shortened V by 3 bases and J by 0 bases, and 13 bases separated the two germline ends. The CDR3 region is CASSADLRGSGNTIYF. The CDR3 DNA sequence: TGTGCCAGCAGCGCCGACCTTAGGGGCTCTGGAAACACCATATATTTT.

This chain uses TRBV28 with TRBJ2-6, with D perhaps TRBD1 (5 bases). CDR1 MDHEN and CDR2 SYDVKM come from the germline V gene. V lost 8 bases and J lost 2, with 16 bases in between. The CDR3 has 16 residues. This CDR3 is CASLPQGLAGANVLTF. CDR3 nucleotides: TGTGCCAGCCTCCCCCAGGGTTTGGCTGGGGCCAACGTCCTGACTTTC.